This T cell receptor (beta chain) originates from a study of T-cell reconstitution after alpha-beta-depleted transplantation in children. The study's findings and limits: Certain patients had high TCRbeta diversity at day 60, and it came from recipient T cells and thymic progenitors that survived.

A remark on this clonotype: Antigen: not known.

For TCRbeta, the library was prepared with unique molecular identifiers. TCRdb independently ran MiXCR on the PCR reads; one entry per CDR3 protein. The sample consists of fewer than 250,000 distinct CDR3 sequences, under 20% of them appearing once. V was clipped by 4 bases and J by 4 bases, with 6 bases between them. Per the germline V gene, CDR1 is SGHTA and CDR2 is FQGNSA. The CDR3 loop spans 12 amino acids. Material: PBMCs, mostly from graft donor cells, obtained 360 days after TCRalphabeta/CD19-depleted stem cell transplant. The origin of this receptor is a male patient aged 2 to 9 who had a stem cell transplant for acute lymphoblastic leukemia, so the T cells may come from the graft donor. The rearrangement links TRBV7-2 to TRBJ2-3; D unresolved. CDR3 in DNA: TGTGCCAGCAGCTCGTTCGCAGATACGCAGTATTTT. Its protein is CASSSFADTQYF.